Listed below are T cell receptor beta chains from one sample, sequenced in a study of OX40 agonist ivuxolimab in advanced cancers. The data were produced by immunoSEQ multiplex PCR, yet TCRdb's version contains in-frame clones alone and is incomplete. This table holds roughly 100,000 clones, around 87% found once. The specimen was CD4+ or CD8+ T cells sorted from blood, collected in a trial of the OX40 agonist ivuxolimab. Every receptor here comes from an adult with an advanced solid tumor such as melanoma, head and neck, liver or kidney cancer. CDR3s include the opening cysteine and the closing phenylalanine or tryptophan. A D gene is named only where the DNA matches it firmly.

j_call,d_call,cdr3_length,v_call,cdr3_nt,cdr3_aa
TRBJ2-1,TRBD2,13,TRBV2,TGTGCCAGCGGAAGGCGGGAGGGCTATGAGCAGTTCTTC,CASGRREGYEQFF
TRBJ1-3,.,13,TRBV7-2,TGTGCCAGCAGCTTAGCTGCTGGAAACACCATATATTTT,CASSLAAGNTIYF
TRBJ1-1,TRBD1,13,TRBV19,TGTGCCAGTATCGACAGGGCGAACACTGAAGCTTTCTTT,CASIDRANTEAFF
TRBJ2-2,TRBD2,14,TRBV6-4,TGTGCCAGCCGACTAGCTTCGAACACCGGGGAGCTGTTTTTT,CASRLASNTGELFF
TRBJ1-3,.,17,TRBV4-2,TGTGCCAGCAGCCAGGATACAGGGACCAGCTCTGGAAACACCATATATTTT,CASSQDTGTSSGNTIYF
TRBJ2-3,.,16,TRBV21-1,TGTGCCAGCAGCAAAGATGAGTGGACAAAGAAAGATACGCAGTATTTT,CASSKDEWTKKDTQYF
TRBJ2-2,.,13,TRBV19,TGTGCCGTTAGACATCGGAACACCGGGGAGCTGTTTTTT,CAVRHRNTGELFF
TRBJ2-1,.,13,TRBV7-6,TGTGCCAGCAGCTCCCGAGGGCATAGTGAGCAGTTCTTC,CASSSRGHSEQFF
TRBJ2-6,TRBD1,15,TRBV7-9,TGTGCCAGCAGTCTTACAGGGGCTGGGGCCAACGTCCTGACTTTC,CASSLTGAGANVLTF
TRBJ1-1,TRBD1,14,TRBV5-5,TGTGCCAGCAGCTTGCTTACAGGGGTCACTGAAGCTTTCTTT,CASSLLTGVTEAFF
TRBJ1-2,.,16,TRBV6-5,TGTGCCAGCAGTTACTCGCGGGGGGCAGGGACCTATGGCTACACCTTC,CASSYSRGAGTYGYTF